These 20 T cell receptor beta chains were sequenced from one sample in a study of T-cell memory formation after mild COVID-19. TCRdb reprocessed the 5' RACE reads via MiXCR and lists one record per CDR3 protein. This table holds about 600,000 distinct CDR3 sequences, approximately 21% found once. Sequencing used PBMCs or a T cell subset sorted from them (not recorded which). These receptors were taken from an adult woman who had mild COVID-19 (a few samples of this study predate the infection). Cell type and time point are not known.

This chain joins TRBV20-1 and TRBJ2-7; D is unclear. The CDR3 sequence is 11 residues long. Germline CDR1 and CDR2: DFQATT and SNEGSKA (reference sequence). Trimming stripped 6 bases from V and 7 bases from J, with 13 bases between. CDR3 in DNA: TGCAGTGCCCACGGTGGGTGGGAGCAGTACTTC. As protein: CSAHGGWEQYF.

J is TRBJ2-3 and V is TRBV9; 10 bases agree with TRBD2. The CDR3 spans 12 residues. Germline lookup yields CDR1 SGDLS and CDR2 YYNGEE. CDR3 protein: CSSGSGPDTQYF. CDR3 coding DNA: TGTTCTAGCGGGAGCGGGCCAGATACGCAGTATTTT. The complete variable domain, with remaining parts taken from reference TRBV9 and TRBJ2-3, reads DSGVTQTPKHLITATGQRVTLRCSPRSGDLSVYWYQQSLDQGLQFLIQYYNGEERAKGNILERFSAQQFPDLHSELNLSSLELGDSALYFCSSGSGPDTQYFGPGTRLTVL.

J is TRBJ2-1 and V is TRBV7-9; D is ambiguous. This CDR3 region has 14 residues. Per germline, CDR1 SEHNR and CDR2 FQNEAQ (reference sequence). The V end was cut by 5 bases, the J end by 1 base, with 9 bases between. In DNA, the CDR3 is TGTGCCAGCAGCCAAGACCAGTCCTACAATGAGCAGTTCTTC. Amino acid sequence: CASSQDQSYNEQFF.

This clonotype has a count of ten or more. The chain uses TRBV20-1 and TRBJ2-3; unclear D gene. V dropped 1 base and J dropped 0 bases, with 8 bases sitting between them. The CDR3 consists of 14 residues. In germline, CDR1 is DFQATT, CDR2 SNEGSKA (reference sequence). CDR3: CSARVGVSTDTQYF. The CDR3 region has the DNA TGCAGTGCTAGAGTCGGTGTTAGCACAGATACGCAGTATTTT.

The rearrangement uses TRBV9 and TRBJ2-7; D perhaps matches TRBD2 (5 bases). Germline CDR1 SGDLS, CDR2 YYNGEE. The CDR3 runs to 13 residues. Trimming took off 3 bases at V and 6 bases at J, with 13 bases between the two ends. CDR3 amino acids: CASSATGLGEQYF. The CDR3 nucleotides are TGTGCCAGCAGCGCGACGGGATTAGGCGAGCAGTACTTC. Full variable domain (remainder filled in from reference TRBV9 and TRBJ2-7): DSGVTQTPKHLITATGQRVTLRCSPRSGDLSVYWYQQSLDQGLQFLIQYYNGEERAKGNILERFSAQQFPDLHSELNLSSLELGDSALYFCASSATGLGEQYFGPGTRLTVT.

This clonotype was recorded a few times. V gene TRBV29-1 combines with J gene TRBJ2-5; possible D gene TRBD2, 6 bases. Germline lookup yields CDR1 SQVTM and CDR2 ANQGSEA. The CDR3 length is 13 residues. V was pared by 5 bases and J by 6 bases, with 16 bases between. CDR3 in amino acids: CSVPGTAVKTQYF. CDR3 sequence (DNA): TGCAGCGTTCCCGGGACTGCCGTCAAGACCCAGTACTTC.

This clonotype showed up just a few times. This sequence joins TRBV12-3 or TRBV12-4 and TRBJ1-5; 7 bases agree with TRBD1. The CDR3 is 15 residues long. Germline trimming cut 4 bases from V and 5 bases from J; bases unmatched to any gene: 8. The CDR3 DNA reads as TGTGCCAGCAGTTACAGGGGACTTGGGGATCAGCCCCAGCATTTT. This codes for CASSYRGLGDQPQHF.

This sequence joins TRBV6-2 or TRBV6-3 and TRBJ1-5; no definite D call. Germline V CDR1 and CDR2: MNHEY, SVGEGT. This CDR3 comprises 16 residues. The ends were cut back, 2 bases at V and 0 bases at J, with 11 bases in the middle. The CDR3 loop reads CASSYLQRYSNQPQHF. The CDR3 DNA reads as TGTGCCAGCAGTTACCTTCAGCGTTATAGCAATCAGCCCCAGCATTTT.

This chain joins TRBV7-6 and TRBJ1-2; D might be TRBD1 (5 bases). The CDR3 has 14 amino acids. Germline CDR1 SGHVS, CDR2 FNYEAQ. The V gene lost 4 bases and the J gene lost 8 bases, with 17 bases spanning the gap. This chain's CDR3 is CASSSPGGGTGYTF. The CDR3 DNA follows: TGTGCCAGCAGCTCCCCCGGCGGAGGGACGGGCTACACCTTC.

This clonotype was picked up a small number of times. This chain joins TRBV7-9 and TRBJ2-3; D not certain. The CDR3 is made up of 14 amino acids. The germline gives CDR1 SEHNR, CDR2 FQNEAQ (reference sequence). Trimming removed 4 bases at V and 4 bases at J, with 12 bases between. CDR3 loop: CASSSLDFPDTQYF. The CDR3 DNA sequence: TGTGCCAGCAGCTCCCTCGACTTTCCAGATACGCAGTATTTT.

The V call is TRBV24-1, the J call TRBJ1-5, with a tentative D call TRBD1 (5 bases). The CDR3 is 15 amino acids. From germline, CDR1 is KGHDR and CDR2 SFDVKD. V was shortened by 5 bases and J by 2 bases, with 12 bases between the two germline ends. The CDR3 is CATSARGRGNQPQHF. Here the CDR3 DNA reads TGTGCCACCAGTGCGCGGGGCAGGGGCAATCAGCCCCAGCATTTT.

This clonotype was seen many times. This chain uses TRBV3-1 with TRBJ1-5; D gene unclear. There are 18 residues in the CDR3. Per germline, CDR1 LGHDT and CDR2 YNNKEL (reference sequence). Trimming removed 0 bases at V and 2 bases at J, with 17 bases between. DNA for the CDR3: TGTGCCAGCAGCCAAGATCTAGGCGGGCTCCGGGGCAATCAGCCCCAGCATTTT. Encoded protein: CASSQDLGGLRGNQPQHF.

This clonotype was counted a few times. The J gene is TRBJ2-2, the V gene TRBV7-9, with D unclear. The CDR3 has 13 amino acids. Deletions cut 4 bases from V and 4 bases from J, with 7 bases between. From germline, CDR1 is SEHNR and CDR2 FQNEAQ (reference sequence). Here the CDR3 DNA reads TGTGCCAGCAGCTCGAAAGTCACCGGGGAGCTGTTTTTT. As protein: CASSSKVTGELFF.

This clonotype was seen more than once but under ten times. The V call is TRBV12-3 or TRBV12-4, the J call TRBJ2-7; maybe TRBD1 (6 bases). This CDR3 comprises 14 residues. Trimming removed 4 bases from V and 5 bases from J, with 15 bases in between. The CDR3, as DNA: TGTGCCAGCAGTTCCGGACAGACCCGGAACGAGCAGTACTTC. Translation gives CASSSGQTRNEQYF.

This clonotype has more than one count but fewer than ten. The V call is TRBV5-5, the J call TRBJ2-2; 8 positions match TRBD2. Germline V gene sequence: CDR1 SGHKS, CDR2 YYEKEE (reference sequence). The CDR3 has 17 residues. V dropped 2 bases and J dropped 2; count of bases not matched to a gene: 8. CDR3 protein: CASSLDPLAANTGELFF. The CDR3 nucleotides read TGTGCCAGCAGCTTAGATCCACTAGCGGCTAACACCGGGGAGCTGTTTTTT.

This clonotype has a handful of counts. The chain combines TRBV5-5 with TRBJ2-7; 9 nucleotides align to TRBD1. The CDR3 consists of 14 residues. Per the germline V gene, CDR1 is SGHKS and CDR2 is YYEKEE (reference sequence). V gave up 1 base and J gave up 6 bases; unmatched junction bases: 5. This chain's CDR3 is CASSLQRQGGEQYF. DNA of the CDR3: TGTGCCAGCAGCTTGCAGAGACAGGGGGGCGAGCAGTACTTC.

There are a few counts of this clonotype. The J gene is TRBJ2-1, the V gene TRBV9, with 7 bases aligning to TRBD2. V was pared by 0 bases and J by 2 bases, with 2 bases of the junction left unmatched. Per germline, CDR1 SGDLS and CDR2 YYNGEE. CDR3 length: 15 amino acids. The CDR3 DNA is TGTGCCAGCAGCGTAGGGGGGGGTACCTACAATGAGCAGTTCTTC. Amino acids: CASSVGGGTYNEQFF. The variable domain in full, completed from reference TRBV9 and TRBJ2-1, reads DSGVTQTPKHLITATGQRVTLRCSPRSGDLSVYWYQQSLDQGLQFLIQYYNGEERAKGNILERFSAQQFPDLHSELNLSSLELGDSALYFCASSVGGGTYNEQFFGPGTRLTVL.

The CDR3 here is CAISESLVAASGRTDTQYF. In DNA, the CDR3 is TGTGCCATCAGTGAGTCGCTTGTCGCGGCTAGCGGACGCACAGATACGCAGTATTTT. This chain connects TRBV10-3 to TRBJ2-3; 7 nucleotides match TRBD2. V was clipped by 0 bases and J by 1 base; unmatched bases: 13. The CDR3 is 19 amino acids. Germline V gives CDR1 ENHRY, CDR2 SYGVKD.

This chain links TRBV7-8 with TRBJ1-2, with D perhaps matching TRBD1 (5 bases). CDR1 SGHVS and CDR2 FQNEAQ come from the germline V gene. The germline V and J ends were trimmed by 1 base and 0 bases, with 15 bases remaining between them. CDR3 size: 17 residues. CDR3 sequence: CASSLEFFGGSNYGYTF. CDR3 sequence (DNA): TGTGCCAGCAGCTTAGAGTTCTTTGGGGGATCTAACTATGGCTACACCTTC.

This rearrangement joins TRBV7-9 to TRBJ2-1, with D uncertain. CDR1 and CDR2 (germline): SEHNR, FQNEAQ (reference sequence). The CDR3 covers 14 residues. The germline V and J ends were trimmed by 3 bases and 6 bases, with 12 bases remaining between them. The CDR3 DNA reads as TGTGCCAGCAGCTTGACCTTTCTCGGCAATGAGCAGTTCTTC. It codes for CASSLTFLGNEQFF.